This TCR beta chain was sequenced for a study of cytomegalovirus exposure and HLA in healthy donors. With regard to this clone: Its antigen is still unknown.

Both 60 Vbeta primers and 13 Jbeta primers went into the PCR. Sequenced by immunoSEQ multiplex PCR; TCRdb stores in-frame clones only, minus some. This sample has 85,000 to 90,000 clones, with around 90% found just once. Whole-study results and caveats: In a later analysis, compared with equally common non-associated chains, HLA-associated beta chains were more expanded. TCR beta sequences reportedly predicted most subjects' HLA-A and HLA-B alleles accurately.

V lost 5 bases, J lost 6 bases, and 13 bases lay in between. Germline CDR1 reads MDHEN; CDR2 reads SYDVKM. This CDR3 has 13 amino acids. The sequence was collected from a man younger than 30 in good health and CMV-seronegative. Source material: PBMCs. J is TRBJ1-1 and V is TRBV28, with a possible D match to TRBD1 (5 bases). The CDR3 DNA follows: TGTGCCAGCAGTGAAGGGGTCTGGCCTGAAGCTTTCTTT. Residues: CASSEGVWPEAFF.